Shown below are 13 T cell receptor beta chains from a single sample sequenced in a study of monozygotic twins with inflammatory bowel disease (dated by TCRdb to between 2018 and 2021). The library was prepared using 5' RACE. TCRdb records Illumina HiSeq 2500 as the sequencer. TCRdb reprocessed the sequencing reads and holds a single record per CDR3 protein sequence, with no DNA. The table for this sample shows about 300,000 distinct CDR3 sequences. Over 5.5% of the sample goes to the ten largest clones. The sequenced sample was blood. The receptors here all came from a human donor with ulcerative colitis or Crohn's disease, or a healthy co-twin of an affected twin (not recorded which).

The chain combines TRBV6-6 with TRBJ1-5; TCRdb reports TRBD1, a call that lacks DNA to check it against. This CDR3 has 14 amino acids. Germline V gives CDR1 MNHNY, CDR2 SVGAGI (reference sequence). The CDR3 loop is CASSRGSSNQPQHF.

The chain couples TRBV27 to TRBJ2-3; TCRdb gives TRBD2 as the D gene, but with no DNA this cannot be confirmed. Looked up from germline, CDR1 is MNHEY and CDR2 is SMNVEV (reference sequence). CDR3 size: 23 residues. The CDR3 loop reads CASSLKKIPGLAGAGASTDTQYF.

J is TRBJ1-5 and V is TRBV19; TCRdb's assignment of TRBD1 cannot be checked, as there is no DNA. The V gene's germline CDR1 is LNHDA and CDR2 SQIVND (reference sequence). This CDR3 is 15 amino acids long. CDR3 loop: CASRESTGLWEAQHF.

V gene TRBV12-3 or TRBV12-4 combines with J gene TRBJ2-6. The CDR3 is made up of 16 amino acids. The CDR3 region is CASSLTRPSGANVLTF.

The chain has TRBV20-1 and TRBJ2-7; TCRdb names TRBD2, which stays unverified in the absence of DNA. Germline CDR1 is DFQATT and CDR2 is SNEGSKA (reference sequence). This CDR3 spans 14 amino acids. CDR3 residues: CSAKGAGGGYEQYF.

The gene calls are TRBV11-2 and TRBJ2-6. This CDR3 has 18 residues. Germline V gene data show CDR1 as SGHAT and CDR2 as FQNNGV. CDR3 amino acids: CASSPRTKLNSGANVLTF.

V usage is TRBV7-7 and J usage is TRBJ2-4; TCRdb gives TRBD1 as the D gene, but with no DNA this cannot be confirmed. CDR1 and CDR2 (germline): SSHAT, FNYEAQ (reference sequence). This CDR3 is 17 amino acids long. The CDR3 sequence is CASSLETGWDHRNIQYF.

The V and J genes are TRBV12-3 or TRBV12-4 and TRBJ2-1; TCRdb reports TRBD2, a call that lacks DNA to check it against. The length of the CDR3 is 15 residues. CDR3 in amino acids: CASSPGLGPQNEQFF.

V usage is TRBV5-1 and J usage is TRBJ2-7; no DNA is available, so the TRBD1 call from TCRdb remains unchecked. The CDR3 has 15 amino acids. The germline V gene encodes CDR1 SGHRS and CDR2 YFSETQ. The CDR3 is CASSPGDSQAYEQYF.

The CDR3 reads CASSDNREEAFF. The gene calls are TRBV18 and TRBJ1-1; TCRdb lists TRBD1, though no DNA is available to test this call. The CDR3 runs to 12 residues. Germline V gene data show CDR1 as KGHSH and CDR2 as LQKENI.

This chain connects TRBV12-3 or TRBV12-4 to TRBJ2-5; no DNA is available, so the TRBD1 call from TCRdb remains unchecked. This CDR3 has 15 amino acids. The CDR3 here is CASSSGTGLQETQYF.

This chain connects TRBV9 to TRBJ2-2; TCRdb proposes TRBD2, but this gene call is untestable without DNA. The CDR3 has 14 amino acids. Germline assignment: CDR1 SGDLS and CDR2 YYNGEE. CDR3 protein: CASSVEGLSGELFF.

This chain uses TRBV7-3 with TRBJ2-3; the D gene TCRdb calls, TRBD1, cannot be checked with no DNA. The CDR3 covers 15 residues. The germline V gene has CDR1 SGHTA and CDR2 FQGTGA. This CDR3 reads CASSLKGGGTDTQYF.